These 3 T cell receptor beta chains were sequenced from one sample in a study of shared clonotypes between healthy human individuals. Clones were sequenced by immunoSEQ multiplex PCR, and TCRdb holds only the in-frame ones, with some missing. The data show roughly 2 million clones, with about 95% seen just once and around 1.1% held by the top ten. It was CD45RO-negative cells, positively selected for CCR7, that made up naive CD8 cells, with terminally differentiated effector memory CD45RA+ cells excluded. Sequenced sample: naive CD8+ T cells sorted from blood. Source of these receptors: a young man in good health.

On this clone itself: This sample also contains other DNA sequences that code for the same CDR3. CDR3 sequence reads: CASSLDSEETQYF. DNA for the CDR3: TGTGCCAGCAGCTTGGACTCCGAAGAGACCCAGTACTTC. The chain is built from TRBV5-4 and TRBJ2-5; D remains unclear. Germline CDR1 reads SGHNT; CDR2 reads YYREEE (reference sequence). This CDR3 spans 13 amino acids. V dropped 0 bases and J dropped 3 bases, with 6 bases sitting between them.

This clone was recorded only once. V is TRBV9 and J is TRBJ2-3; 8 positions agree with TRBD2. Trimming removed 3 bases from V and 0 bases from J; junction bases left unmatched: 6. This CDR3 has 16 amino acids. CDR1 is SGDLS, CDR2 YYNGEE, per germline. CDR3 in amino acids: CASSEGLGVSTDTQYF. The CDR3 DNA is TGTGCCAGCAGCGAGGGACTAGGAGTGAGCACAGATACGCAGTATTTT. The variable domain in full, completed from reference TRBV9 and TRBJ2-3, reads DSGVTQTPKHLITATGQRVTLRCSPRSGDLSVYWYQQSLDQGLQFLIQYYNGEERAKGNILERFSAQQFPDLHSELNLSSLELGDSALYFCASSEGLGVSTDTQYFGPGTRLTVL.

The chain carries TRBV27 and TRBJ2-2; TRBD1 matches 10 bases. V shed 6 bases and J 4 bases; nucleotides not matched to a gene: 8. CDR1 is MNHEY, CDR2 SMNVEV, per germline (reference sequence). The CDR3 extends over 16 amino acids. CDR3 in DNA: TGTGCCAGCAGACCAGGACAGGGGGTTTTCACCGGGGAGCTGTTTTTT. Amino acids: CASRPGQGVFTGELFF.